This T cell receptor (beta chain) stems from a study of regulatory T cells in long-lasting Graves disease. Germline V gives CDR1 DFQATT, CDR2 SNEGSKA (reference sequence). The CDR3 consists of 12 residues. Deletions cut 6 bases from V and 4 bases from J, with 12 bases between. Relying on iRepertoire HTBI primers and Arm-PCR of CDR3 regions, the team built TCR beta libraries. In the authors' workflow: Detected in the samples were 62 TRBV and about 15 TRBJ segments. TCRdb re-called the multiplex PCR reads with MiXCR, one entry per CDR3 protein. These V and J calls originate from TCRdb's pipeline instead of the authors' own analysis. The repertoire has about 610,000 distinct CDR3 sequences, approximately 16% of them found once; the top ten carry more than 10%. A few counts support this clonotype. Time point given: newly diagnosed GD, antithyroid drugs for less than 3 months. PBMC-derived RNA was used for the TCR library.

These data were also filed under a second study, of T cells in Graves' hyperthyroidism and ophthalmopathy.

The sequence was collected from a man aged 18 to 29 with Graves disease. The material was peripheral blood mononuclear cells (PBMCs), obtained at new diagnosis, from a patient treated with antithyroid drugs. This chain uses TRBV20-1 with TRBJ2-5, with D unclear. CDR3 sequence reads: CSASPVGETQYF. CDR3 in DNA: TGCAGTGCCAGCCCGGTCGGAGAGACCCAGTACTTC.